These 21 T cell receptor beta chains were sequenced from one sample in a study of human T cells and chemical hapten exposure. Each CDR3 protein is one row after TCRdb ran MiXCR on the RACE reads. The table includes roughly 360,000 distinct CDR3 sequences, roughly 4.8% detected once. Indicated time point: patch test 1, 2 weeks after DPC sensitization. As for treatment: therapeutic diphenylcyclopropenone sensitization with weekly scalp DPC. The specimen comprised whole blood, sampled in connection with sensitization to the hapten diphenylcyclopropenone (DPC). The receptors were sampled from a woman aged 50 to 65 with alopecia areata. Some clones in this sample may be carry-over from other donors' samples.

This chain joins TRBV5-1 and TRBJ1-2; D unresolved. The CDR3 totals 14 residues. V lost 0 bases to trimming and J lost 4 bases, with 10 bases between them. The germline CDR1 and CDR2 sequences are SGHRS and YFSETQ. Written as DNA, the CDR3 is TGCGCCAGCAGCTTGGAGTCCGTTACCTATGGCTACACCTTC. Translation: CASSLESVTYGYTF.

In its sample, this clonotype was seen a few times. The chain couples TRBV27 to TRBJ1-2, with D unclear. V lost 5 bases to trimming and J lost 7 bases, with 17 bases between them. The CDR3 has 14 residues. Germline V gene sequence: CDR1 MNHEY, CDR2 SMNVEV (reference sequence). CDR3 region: CASSPPGGYGGYTF. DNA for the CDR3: TGTGCCAGCAGTCCCCCCGGAGGTTACGGTGGCTACACCTTC.

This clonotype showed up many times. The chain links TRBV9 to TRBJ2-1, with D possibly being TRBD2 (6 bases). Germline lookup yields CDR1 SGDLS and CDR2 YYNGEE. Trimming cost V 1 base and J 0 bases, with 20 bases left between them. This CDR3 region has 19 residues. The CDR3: CASSVNAGPRGSSYNEQFF. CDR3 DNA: TGTGCCAGCAGCGTAAATGCGGGGCCACGGGGGAGCTCCTACAATGAGCAGTTCTTC.

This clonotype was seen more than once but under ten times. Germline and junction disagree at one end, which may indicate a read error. CDR3 amino acids: CASSPFIGRSDTQYF. Written as DNA, the CDR3 is TGTGCCAGCAGCCCTTTCATCGGGAGGTCAGATACGCAGTACTTT. The rearrangement uses TRBV9 and TRBJ2-3, with 7 bases fitting TRBD2. CDR1 SGDLS and CDR2 YYNGEE come from the germline V gene. This CDR3 has 15 residues.

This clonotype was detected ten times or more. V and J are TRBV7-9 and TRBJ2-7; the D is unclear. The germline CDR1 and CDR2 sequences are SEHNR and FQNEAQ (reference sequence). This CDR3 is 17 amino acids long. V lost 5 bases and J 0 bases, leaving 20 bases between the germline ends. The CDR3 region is CASSPGLWAGSSYEQYF. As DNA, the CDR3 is TGTGCCAGCAGCCCGGGTTTGTGGGCTGGAAGCTCCTACGAGCAGTACTTC.

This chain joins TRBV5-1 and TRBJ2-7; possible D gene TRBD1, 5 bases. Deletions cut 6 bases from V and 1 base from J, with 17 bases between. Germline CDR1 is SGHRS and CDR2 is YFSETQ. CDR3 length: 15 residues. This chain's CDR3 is CASNPRSGHSYEQYF. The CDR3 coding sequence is TGCGCCAGCAACCCCCGTTCTGGACATTCCTACGAGCAGTACTTC. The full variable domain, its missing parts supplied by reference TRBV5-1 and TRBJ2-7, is KAGVTQTPRYLIKTRGQQVTLSCSPISGHRSVSWYQQTPGQGLQFLFEYFSETQRNKGNFPGRFSGRQFSNSRSEMNVSTLELGDSALYLCASNPRSGHSYEQYFGPGTRLTVT.

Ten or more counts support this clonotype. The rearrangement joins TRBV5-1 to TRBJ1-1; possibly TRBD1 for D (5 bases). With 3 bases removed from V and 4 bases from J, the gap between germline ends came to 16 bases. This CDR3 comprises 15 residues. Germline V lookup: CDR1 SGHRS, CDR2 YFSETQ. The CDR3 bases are TGCGCCAGCAGCTCTCAAGCCGGGGGAATCACTGAAGCTTTCTTT. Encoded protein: CASSSQAGGITEAFF.

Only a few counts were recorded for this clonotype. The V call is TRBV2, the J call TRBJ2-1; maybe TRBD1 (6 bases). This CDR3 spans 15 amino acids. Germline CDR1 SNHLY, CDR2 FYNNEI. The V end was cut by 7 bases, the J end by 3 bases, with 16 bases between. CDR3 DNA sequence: TGTGCCAGCAACTTAGGGGGTTTGGGCTACAATGAGCAGTTCTTC. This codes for CASNLGGLGYNEQFF.

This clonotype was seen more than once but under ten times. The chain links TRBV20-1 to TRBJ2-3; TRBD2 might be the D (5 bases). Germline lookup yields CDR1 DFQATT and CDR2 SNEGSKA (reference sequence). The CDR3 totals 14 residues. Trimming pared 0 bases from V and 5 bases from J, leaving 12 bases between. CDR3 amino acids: CSAREASRRDTQYF. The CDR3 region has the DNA TGCAGTGCTAGAGAGGCTAGCCGGAGAGATACGCAGTATTTT.

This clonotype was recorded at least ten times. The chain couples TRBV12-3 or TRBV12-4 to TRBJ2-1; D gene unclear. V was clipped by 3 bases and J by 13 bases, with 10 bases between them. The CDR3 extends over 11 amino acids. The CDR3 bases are TGTGCCAGCAGTTTGGCGAGCTCCCAGTTCTTC. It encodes CASSLASSQFF.

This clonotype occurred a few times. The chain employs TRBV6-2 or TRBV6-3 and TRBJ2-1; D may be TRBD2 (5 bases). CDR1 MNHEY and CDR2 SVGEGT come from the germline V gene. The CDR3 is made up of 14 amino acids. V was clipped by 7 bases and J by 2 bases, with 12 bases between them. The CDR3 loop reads CASTLAGPYNEQFF. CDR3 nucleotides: TGTGCCAGCACCTTGGCGGGCCCCTACAATGAGCAGTTCTTC.

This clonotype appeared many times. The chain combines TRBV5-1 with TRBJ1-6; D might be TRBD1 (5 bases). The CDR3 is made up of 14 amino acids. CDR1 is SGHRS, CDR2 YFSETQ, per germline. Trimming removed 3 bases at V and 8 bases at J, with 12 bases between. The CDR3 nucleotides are TGCGCCAGCAGCTGGGCAGGGTCGGATTCACCCCTCCACTTT. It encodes CASSWAGSDSPLHF.

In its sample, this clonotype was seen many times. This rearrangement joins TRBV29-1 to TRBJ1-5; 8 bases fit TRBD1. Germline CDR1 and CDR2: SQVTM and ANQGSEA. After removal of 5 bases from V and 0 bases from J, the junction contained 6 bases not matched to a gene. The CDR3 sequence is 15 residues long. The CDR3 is CSVSQGAASNQPQHF. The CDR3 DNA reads TGCAGCGTTTCCCAGGGGGCGGCTAGCAATCAGCCCCAGCATTTT.

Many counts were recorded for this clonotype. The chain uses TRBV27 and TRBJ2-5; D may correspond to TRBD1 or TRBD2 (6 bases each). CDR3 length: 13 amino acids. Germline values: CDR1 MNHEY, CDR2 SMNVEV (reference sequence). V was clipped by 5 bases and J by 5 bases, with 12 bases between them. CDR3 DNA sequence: TGTGCCAGCAGTCCAGGGGACTGGGAGACCCAGTACTTC. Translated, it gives CASSPGDWETQYF.

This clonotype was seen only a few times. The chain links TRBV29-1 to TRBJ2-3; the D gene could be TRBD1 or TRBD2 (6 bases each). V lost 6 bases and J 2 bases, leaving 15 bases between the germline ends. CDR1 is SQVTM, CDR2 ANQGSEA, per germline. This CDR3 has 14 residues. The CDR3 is CSVEGGPHTDTQYF. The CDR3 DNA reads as TGCAGCGTCGAGGGGGGCCCCCACACAGATACGCAGTATTTT.

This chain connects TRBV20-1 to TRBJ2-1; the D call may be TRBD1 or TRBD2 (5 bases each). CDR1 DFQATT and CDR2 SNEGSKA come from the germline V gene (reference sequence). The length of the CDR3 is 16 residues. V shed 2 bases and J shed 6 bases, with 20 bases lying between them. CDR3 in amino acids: CSARPRDLGLRNEQFF. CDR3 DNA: TGCAGTGCTAGACCAAGGGACCTAGGCCTCCGCAATGAGCAGTTCTTC.

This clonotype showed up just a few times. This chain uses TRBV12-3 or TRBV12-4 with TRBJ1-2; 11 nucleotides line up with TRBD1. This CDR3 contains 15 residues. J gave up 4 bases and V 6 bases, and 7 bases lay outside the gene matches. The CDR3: CASRDRGRRTYGYTF. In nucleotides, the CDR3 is TGTGCCAGCAGGGACAGGGGGCGACGGACCTATGGCTACACCTTC.

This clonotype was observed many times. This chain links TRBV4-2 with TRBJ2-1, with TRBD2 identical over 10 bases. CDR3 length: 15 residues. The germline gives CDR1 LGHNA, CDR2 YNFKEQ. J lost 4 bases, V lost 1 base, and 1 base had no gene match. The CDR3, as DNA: TGTGCCAGCAGCCAAGGAGCGGGAGGGTACAATGAGCAGTTCTTC. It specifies CASSQGAGGYNEQFF.

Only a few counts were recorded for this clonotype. CDR3 amino acids: CASSTDGRSNQPQHF. The CDR3 coding sequence is TGCGCCAGCAGCACAGACGGACGTAGCAATCAGCCCCAGCATTTT. This chain connects TRBV5-1 to TRBJ1-5; unclear D gene. The CDR3 is 15 amino acids. Trimming took off 4 bases at V and 0 bases at J, with 11 bases between the two ends. Germline assignment: CDR1 SGHRS and CDR2 YFSETQ.

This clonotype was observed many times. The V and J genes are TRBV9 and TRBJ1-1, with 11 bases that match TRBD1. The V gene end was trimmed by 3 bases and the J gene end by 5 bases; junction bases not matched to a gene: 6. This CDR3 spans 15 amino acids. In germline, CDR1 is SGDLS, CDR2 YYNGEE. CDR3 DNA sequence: TGTGCCAGCAGCGCCATGGACAGGGGGCGGACTGAAGCTTTCTTT. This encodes CASSAMDRGRTEAFF.

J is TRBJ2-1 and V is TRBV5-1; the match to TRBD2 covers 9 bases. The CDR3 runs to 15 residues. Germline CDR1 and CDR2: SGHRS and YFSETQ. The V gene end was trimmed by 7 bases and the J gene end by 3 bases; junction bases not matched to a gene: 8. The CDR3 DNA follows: TGCGCCAGCGGTCTAGCGGGGAATCACTACAATGAGCAGTTCTTC. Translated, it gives CASGLAGNHYNEQFF.